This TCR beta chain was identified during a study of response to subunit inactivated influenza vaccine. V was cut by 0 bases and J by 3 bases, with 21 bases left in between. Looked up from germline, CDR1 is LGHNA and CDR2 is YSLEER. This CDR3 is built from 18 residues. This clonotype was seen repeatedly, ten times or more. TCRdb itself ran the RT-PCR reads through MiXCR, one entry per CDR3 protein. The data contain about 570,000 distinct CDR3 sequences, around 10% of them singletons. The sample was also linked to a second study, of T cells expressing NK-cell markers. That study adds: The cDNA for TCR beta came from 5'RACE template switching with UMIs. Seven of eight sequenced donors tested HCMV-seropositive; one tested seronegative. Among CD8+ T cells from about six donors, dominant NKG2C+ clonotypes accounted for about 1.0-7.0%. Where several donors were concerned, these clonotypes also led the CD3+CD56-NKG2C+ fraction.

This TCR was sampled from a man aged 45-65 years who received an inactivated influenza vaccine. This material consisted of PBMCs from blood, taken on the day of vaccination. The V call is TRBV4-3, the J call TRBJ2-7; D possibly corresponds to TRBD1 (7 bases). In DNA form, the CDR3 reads TGCGCCAGCAGCCAAGATTCCCTACGGACAGGACTAAACTACGAGCAGTACTTC. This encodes CASSQDSLRTGLNYEQYF.